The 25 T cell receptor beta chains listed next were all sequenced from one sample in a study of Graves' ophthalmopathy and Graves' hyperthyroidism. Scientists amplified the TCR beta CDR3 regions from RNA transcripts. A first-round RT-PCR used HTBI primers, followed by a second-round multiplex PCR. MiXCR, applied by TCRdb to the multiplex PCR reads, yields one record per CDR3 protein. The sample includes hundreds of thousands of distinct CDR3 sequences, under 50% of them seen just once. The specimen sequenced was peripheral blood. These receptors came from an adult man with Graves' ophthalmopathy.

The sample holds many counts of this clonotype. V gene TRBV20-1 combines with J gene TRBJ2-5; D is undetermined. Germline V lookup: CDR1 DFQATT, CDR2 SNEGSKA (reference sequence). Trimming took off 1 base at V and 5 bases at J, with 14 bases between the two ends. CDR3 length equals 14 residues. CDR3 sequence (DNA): TGCAGTGCTAGAGGTCCCACCGAGAGGGAGACCCAGTACTTC. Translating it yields CSARGPTERETQYF.

The CDR3 sequence: CASSEGAGELFF. The CDR3 nucleotides are TGTGCCAGCAGTGAAGGAGCCGGGGAGCTGTTTTTT. The chain carries TRBV25-1 and TRBJ2-2; the D is unclear. The V and J ends lost 2 bases and 6 bases respectively, with 4 bases between them. Germline V gene data show CDR1 as MGHDK and CDR2 as SYGVNS. CDR3 length: 12 residues.

CDR3 sequence: CASSQRLLAGGPRETQYF. The CDR3 nucleotides are TGTGCCAGCAGCCAAAGATTGCTAGCGGGGGGGCCTCGAGAGACCCAGTACTTC. This chain links TRBV14 with TRBJ2-5, with TRBD2 matching over 12 bases. Germline V gene lookup returns CDR1 SGHDN and CDR2 FVKESK. Losses at the gene ends were 2 bases for V and 4 bases for J; bases not matched to a gene: 11. CDR3 length equals 18 residues.

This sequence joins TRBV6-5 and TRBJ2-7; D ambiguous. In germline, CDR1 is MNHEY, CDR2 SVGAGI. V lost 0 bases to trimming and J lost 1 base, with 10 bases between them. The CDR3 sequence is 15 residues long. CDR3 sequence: CASSYSFGGSYEQYF. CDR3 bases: TGTGCCAGCAGTTACTCTTTCGGCGGATCCTACGAGCAGTACTTC.

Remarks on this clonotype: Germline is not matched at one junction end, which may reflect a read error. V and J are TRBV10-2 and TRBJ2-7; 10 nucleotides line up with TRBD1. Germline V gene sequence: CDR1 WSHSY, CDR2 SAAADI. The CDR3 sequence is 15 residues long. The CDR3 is CASSIAGTGDYDQYF. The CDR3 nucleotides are TGTGCCAGCAGCATAGCCGGGACAGGGGACTACGACCAGTACTTC.

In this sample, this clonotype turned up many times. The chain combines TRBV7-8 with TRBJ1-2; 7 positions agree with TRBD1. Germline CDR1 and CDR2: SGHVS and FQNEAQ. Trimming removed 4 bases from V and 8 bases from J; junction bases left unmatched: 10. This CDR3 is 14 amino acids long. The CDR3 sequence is CASSSYQGVEGYTF. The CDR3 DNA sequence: TGTGCCAGCAGCTCGTATCAGGGGGTAGAAGGCTACACCTTC.

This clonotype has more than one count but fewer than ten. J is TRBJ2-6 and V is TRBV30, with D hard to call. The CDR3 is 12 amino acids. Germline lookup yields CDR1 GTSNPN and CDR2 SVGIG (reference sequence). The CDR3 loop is CAWATGANVLTF. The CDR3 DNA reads TGTGCTTGGGCAACTGGGGCCAACGTCCTGACTTTC.

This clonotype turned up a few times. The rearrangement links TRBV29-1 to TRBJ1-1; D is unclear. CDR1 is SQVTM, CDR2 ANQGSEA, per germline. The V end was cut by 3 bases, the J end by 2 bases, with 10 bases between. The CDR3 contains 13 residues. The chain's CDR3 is CSVELTGNTEAFF. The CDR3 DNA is TGCAGCGTTGAGTTGACGGGAAACACTGAAGCTTTCTTT.

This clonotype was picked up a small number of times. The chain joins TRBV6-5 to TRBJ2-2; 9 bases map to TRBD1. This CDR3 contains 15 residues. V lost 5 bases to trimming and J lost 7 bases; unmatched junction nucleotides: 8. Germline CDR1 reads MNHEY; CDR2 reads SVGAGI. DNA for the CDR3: TGTGCCAGCAGTCCACAGGGGGCGTTGAACGGGGAGCTGTTTTTT. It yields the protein CASSPQGALNGELFF.

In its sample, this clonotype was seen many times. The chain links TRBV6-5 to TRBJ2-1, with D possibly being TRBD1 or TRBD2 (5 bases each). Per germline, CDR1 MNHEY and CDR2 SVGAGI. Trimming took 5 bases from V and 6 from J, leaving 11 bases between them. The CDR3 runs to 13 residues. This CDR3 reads CASSTSGSNEQFF. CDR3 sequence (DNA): TGTGCCAGCAGTACCTCAGGGAGCAATGAGCAGTTCTTC.

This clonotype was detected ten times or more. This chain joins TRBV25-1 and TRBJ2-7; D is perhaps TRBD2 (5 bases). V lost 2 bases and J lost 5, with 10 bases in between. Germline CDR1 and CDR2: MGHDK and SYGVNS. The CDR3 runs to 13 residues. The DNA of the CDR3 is TGTGCCAGCAGTGAAGGCCCGGGGAACGAGCAGTACTTC. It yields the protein CASSEGPGNEQYF.

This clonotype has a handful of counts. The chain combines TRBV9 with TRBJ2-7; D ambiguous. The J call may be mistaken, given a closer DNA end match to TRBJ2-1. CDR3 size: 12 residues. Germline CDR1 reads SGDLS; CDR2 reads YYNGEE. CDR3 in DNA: TGTGCCAGCAGCCCAGCCAATGGTGAGCAGTTCTTC. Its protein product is CASSPANGEQFF.

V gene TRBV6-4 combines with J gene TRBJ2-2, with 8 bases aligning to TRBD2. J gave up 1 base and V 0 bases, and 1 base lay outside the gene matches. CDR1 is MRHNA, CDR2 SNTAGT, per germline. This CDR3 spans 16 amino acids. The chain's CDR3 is CASSDSAGGNTGELFF. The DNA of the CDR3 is TGTGCCAGCAGTGACTCTGCGGGAGGGAACACCGGGGAGCTGTTTTTT.

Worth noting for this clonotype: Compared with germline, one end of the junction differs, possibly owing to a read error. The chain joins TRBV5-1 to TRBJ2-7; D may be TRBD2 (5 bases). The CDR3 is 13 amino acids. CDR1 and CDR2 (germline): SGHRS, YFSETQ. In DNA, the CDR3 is TGTGCCAGCAGCTTGTCACAGATCGGGGAGCTGTACTTC. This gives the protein CASSLSQIGELYF. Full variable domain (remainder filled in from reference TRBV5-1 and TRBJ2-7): KAGVTQTPRYLIKTRGQQVTLSCSPISGHRSVSWYQQTPGQGLQFLFEYFSETQRNKGNFPGRFSGRQFSNSRSEMNVSTLELGDSALYLCASSLSQIGELYFGPGTRLTVT.

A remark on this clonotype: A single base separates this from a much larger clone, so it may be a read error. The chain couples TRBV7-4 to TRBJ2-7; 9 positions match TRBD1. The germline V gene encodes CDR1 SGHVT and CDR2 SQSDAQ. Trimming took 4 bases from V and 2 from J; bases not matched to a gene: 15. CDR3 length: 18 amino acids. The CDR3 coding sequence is TGTGCCAGCAGCTCGCCCCTTCAGACAGGGGGGGACGCCTACGAGCAGTACTTC. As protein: CASSSPLQTGGDAYEQYF.

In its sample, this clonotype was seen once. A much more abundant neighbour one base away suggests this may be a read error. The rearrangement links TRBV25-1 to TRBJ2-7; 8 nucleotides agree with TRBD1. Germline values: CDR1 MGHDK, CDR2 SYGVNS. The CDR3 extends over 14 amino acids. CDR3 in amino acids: CASSLTGVGYVQYF. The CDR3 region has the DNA TGTGCCAGTAGTTTGACAGGGGTCGGCTACGTGCAGTACTTC.

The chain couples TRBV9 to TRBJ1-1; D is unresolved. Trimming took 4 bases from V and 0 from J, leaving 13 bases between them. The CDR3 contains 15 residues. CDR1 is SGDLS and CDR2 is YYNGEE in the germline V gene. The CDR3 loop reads CASSPQVELNTEAFF. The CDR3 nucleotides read TGTGCCAGCAGCCCCCAAGTGGAGTTGAACACTGAAGCTTTCTTT.

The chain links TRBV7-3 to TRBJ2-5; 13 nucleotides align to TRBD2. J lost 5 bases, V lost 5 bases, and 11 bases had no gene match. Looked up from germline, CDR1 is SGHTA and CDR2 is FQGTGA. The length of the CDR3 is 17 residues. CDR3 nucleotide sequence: TGTGCCAGCAGCCCCGGACTAGCGGGGGCCCGACGGGAGACCCAGTACTTC. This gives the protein CASSPGLAGARRETQYF.

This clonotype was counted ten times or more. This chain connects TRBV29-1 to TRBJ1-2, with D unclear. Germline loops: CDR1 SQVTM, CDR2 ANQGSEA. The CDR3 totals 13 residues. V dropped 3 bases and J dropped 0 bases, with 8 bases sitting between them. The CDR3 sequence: CSVENRANYGYTF. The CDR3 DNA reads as TGCAGCGTTGAGAACCGTGCTAACTATGGCTACACCTTC. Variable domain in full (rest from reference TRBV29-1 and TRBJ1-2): SAVISQKPSRDICQRGTSLTIQCQVDSQVTMMFWYRQQPGQSLTLIATANQGSEATYESGFVIDKFPISRPNLTFSTLTVSNMSPEDSSIYLCSVENRANYGYTFGSGTRLTVV.

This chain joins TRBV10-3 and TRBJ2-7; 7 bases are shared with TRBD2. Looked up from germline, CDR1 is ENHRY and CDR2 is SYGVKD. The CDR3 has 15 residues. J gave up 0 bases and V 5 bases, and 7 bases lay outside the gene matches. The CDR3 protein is CAISYGGSSSYEQYF. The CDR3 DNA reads TGTGCCATCAGTTACGGGGGGTCGAGCTCCTACGAGCAGTACTTC.

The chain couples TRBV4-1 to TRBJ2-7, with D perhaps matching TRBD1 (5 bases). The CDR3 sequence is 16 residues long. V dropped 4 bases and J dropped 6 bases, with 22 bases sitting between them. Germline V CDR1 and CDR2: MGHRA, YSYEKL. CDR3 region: CASSPQPAGRKGEQYF. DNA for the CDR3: TGCGCCAGCAGCCCCCAGCCCGCAGGGCGTAAGGGCGAGCAGTACTTC.

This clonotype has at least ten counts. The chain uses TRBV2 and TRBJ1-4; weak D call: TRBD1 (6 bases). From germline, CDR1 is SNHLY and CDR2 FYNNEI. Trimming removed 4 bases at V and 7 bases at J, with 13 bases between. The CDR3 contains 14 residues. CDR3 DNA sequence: TGTGCCAGCAGTGCGCAGGGGCCCGCTGAAAAACTGTTTTTT. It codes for CASSAQGPAEKLFF.

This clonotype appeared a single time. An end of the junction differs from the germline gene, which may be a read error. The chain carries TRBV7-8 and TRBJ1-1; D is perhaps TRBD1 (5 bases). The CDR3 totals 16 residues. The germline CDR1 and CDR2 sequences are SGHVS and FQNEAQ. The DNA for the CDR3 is TGCGCCAGCAGCCGAGGGGTCCCACGGGGGAACACTGAAGCTTTCTTT. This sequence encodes CASSRGVPRGNTEAFF.

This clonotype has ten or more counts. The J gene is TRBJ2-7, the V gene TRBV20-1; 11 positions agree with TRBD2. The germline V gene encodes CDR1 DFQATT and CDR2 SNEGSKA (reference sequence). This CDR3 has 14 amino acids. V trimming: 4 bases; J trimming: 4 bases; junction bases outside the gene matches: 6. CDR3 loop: CSATRGTSGYEQYF. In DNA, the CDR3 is TGCAGTGCTACCCGTGGGACTAGCGGTTACGAGCAGTACTTC.

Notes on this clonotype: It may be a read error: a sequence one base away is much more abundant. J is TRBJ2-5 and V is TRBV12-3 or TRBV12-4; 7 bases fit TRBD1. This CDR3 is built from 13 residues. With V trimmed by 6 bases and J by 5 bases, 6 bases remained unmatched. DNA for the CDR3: TGTGCCAGCAGACGGGACAGACCCGAGACCCAGTACTTC. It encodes CASRRDRPETQYF.